Listed below are T cell receptor beta chains from one sample, sequenced in a study of response to subunit inactivated influenza vaccine. TCRdb reprocessed the RT-PCR reads with MiXCR, giving one entry per CDR3 protein. The sample comprises about 700,000 distinct CDR3 sequences, approximately 14% of which are singletons, and roughly 7.2% rests with the top ten. The specimen was PBMCs from blood, collected around 15 days before vaccination. These receptors were collected from a man aged 45-65 years who received an inactivated influenza vaccine. The CDR3 runs from the conserved cysteine through the conserved F or W. Fields, in order: clone size, V gene, D gene, J gene, CDR3 protein, CDR3 DNA. The D gene is left open where the match is weak. Clone size is stated in some rows and not others, as once, few, many or a class when expanded.

>-|TRBV20-1|TRBD2|TRBJ2-1
CSARDPLRAGVGNEQFF
TGCAGTGCTAGAGATCCCCTCAGGGCGGGGGTGGGCAATGAGCAGTTCTTC
>-|TRBV5-1|-|TRBJ2-1
CASSYGPANNEQFF
TGCGCCAGCAGCTACGGACCAGCGAACAATGAGCAGTTCTTC
>few|TRBV19|-|TRBJ2-5
CASSIRPNYQETQYF
TGTGCCAGTAGTATTCGGCCGAATTACCAAGAGACCCAGTACTTC
>few|TRBV19|-|TRBJ2-7
CASSTDQPPYEQYF
TGTGCCAGTAGTACGGACCAGCCCCCCTACGAGCAGTACTTC
>-|TRBV20-1|TRBD1|TRBJ1-3
CSARPTGTAVSTIYF
TGCAGTGCTAGACCCACCGGGACAGCCGTGAGCACCATATATTTT
>-|TRBV27|TRBD2|TRBJ2-7
CASSRPGTSGSYEQYF
TGTGCCAGCAGCCGGCCCGGGACTAGCGGCTCCTACGAGCAGTACTTC
>few|TRBV7-2|TRBD2|TRBJ2-3
CASGLAGGGADTQYF
TGTGCCAGCGGGCTAGCGGGAGGGGGGGCAGATACGCAGTATTTT
>-|TRBV20-1|-|TRBJ1-5
CSARESPGGNQPQHF
TGCAGTGCTAGAGAAAGTCCAGGAGGCAATCAGCCCCAGCATTTT
>few|TRBV3-1|-|TRBJ2-3
CASSQDLPSDTQYF
TGTGCCAGCAGCCAAGATCTCCCGTCAGATACGCAGTATTTT
>-|TRBV5-1|-|TRBJ2-3
CASSSVDSSTDTQYF
TGCGCCAGCAGCTCGGTTGACAGTAGCACAGATACGCAGTATTTT
>few|TRBV10-3|-|TRBJ1-5
CAIKERSDQPQHF
TGTGCCATCAAGGAGAGATCCGATCAGCCCCAGCATTTT
>-|TRBV7-3|TRBD2|TRBJ2-1
CASSLTRPGTSGAYNEQFF
TGTGCCAGCAGCTTAACCCGTCCTGGGACTAGCGGGGCCTACAATGAGCAGTTCTTC
>-|TRBV10-3|-|TRBJ2-2
CAISDSPGEILPNTGELFF
TGTGCCATCAGTGACTCCCCGGGGGAGATCCTTCCGAACACCGGGGAGCTGTTTTTT
>few|TRBV7-6|-|TRBJ2-3
CASSSSRDWAITDTQYF
TGTGCCAGCAGCTCAAGCCGGGACTGGGCCATCACAGATACGCAGTATTTT
>-|TRBV5-1|TRBD2|TRBJ2-7
CASSFRGGGSYEQYF
TGCGCCAGCAGCTTTCGGGGGGGAGGCTCCTACGAGCAGTACTTC
>-|TRBV4-2|-|TRBJ2-7
CASSQDRQRLYF
TGTGCCAGCAGCCAAGATCGACAGCGTCTGTACTTC
>-|TRBV28|TRBD2|TRBJ2-7
CASSLRGRAQFYEQYF
TGTGCCAGCAGTTTGCGTGGGAGGGCCCAGTTCTACGAGCAGTACTTC
>many|TRBV12-3/TRBV12-4|TRBD1|TRBJ2-3
CASSLMTGADTQYF
TGTGCCAGCAGTTTAATGACAGGGGCTGATACGCAGTATTTT
>many|TRBV15|TRBD1|TRBJ2-2
CATSRDRGTGPTGELFF
TGTGCCACCAGCAGAGATAGGGGGACAGGGCCCACCGGGGAGCTGTTTTTT
>-|TRBV27|-|TRBJ2-3
CASSQPARVDTQYF
TGTGCCAGCAGTCAGCCGGCCCGGGTGGATACGCAGTATTTT
>-|TRBV2|TRBD1|TRBJ2-7
CASRDRVVQYF
TGTGCCAGCCGAGACAGGGTAGTGCAGTACTTC
>-|TRBV6-2/TRBV6-3|-|TRBJ2-2
CASSYEPSTGELSF
TGTGCCAGCAGTTACGAGCCGTCGACCGGGGAGCTGTCTTTT
>-|TRBV12-3/TRBV12-4|-|TRBJ1-6
CASGLVYNSPLHF
TGTGCCAGCGGGTTAGTTTATAATTCACCCCTCCACTTT
>many|TRBV2|-|TRBJ2-7
CASSGQGGPYEQYF
TGTGCCAGCAGTGGGCAGGGGGGACCCTACGAGCAGTACTTC
>-|TRBV6-6|-|TRBJ2-5
CASSYSEETQYF
TGTGCCAGCAGTTACTCGGAAGAGACCCAGTACTTC
>many|TRBV20-1|-|TRBJ2-7
CSATDYNYEQYF
TGCAGTGCGACGGACTACAACTACGAGCAGTACTTC
>-|TRBV28|TRBD1|TRBJ1-1
CASKPGQGVNTEAFF
TGTGCCAGCAAACCGGGACAGGGTGTGAACACTGAAGCTTTCTTT